These T cell receptor beta chains were read from a single sample in a study of CD8 T cells in ankylosing spondylitis. TCRdb called the 5' RACE reads again in MiXCR, with one record for every CDR3 protein. Among 500,000 to 550,000 distinct CDR3 sequences listed, approximately 12% were seen once. Source material: blood, either unsorted or a sorted T cell fraction (not recorded which). The receptor set was obtained from a male donor with ankylosing spondylitis. The CDR3 runs from the conserved cysteine through the conserved F or W. A D gene is named only where the DNA matches it firmly. Size tells how often a clone was seen (once, few, many) or the class of an expanded clone, and some rows leave it out.

d_call j_call cdr3_length v_call clone_size cdr3_nt cdr3_aa
TRBD1 TRBJ2-2 16 TRBV5-1 few TGCGCCAGCACCTCGGGGCAGGGGGCTAACACCGGGGAGCTGTTTTTT CASTSGQGANTGELFF
TRBD2 TRBJ2-3 16 TRBV7-8 . TGTGCCAGCAGCTTTGCTAGCGGGATTAGCACAGATACGCAGTATTTT CASSFASGISTDTQYF
. TRBJ1-4 14 TRBV20-1 . TGCAGTGCTAGACCCGGGCCACTAAATGAAAAACTGTTTTTT CSARPGPLNEKLFF
TRBD2 TRBJ2-1 16 TRBV16 few TGTGCCAGCACCTTCAGCGGGCTAGCGGGAGACACGTGGTCGTTCTTC CASTFSGLAGDTWSFF
. TRBJ2-2 16 TRBV7-2 . TGTGCCAGCACGTTACCCACGGGGGCTGGGACCGGGGAGCTGTTTTTT CASTLPTGAGTGELFF
. TRBJ1-2 17 TRBV12-3/TRBV12-4 . TGTGCCAGCAGTTTAGTGACAGACGTGAAAGCTGACTATGGCTACACCTTC CASSLVTDVKADYGYTF
TRBD2 TRBJ2-1 13 TRBV6-1 few TGTGCCAGCAGTGAATGGCTAGCGGGAGCCGCGTTCTTC CASSEWLAGAAFF
TRBD2 TRBJ2-1 12 TRBV3-1 many TGTGCCAGCAGCGGTAGCGGGAATGAGCAGTTCTTC CASSGSGNEQFF
. TRBJ2-1 13 TRBV12-3/TRBV12-4 few TGTGCCACCCGAGGTCGAGGTTATGATGAGCAGTTCTTC CATRGRGYDEQFF
TRBD2 TRBJ2-7 13 TRBV20-1 many TGCAGTGGGGGGGGGGACCTCTCCTACGAGCAGTACTTC CSGGGDLSYEQYF
. TRBJ2-5 14 TRBV3-1 few TGTGCCAGCGGCATTACCCCCCCACAAGAGACCCAGTACTTC CASGITPPQETQYF
. TRBJ2-1 16 TRBV18 few TGTGCCAGCTCACCTTACGCGTCGAGCTCCTACAATGAGCAGTTCTTC CASSPYASSSYNEQFF
TRBD2 TRBJ2-2 13 TRBV20-1 . TGCAGTGCTCCACAACTAGCGAGCGGGGAGCTGTTTTTT CSAPQLASGELFF
. TRBJ1-1 15 TRBV5-1 . TGCGCCAGCAGCCGGTCCCGGGGCCAGGGTACTGAAGCTTTCTTT CASSRSRGQGTEAFF
. TRBJ2-1 18 TRBV27 . TGTGCCAGCAGTCGAAGAGCCCGGGACCCCCTGGGGGACAATGAGCAGTTCTTC CASSRRARDPLGDNEQFF
. TRBJ2-5 13 TRBV28 . TGTGCCAGCAGTTCGGGGTTCCAGGAGACCCAGTACTTC CASSSGFQETQYF
TRBD1 TRBJ1-2 15 TRBV5-1 few TGCGCCAGCAGCCCGGACGGACAGGGAGGCTATGGCTACACCTTC CASSPDGQGGYGYTF
. TRBJ1-1 13 TRBV28 . TGTGCCAGCAGTTTATTTCCCAAGACTGAAGCTTTCTTT CASSLFPKTEAFF
. TRBJ1-2 11 TRBV20-1 . TGCAGTGCCAGAGTCCCTCATGGCTACACCTTC CSARVPHGYTF
TRBD2 TRBJ2-3 14 TRBV2 few TGTGCCATCACTAGCGGGAGAAGCACAGATACGCAGTATTTT CAITSGRSTDTQYF
. TRBJ2-3 15 TRBV19 few TGTGCCAGTAGTTCCTCCCTTTTTCAGGGGTATACGCAGTATTTT CASSSSLFQGYTQYF
. TRBJ1-2 15 TRBV5-1 . TGCGTCAGCAGCAGGGATTGGGTGAACCTCTATGGCTACACCTTC CVSSRDWVNLYGYTF
. TRBJ2-1 16 TRBV12-3/TRBV12-4 few TGTGCCAGCAGCGAGCGAGGAGGGAGGAGGTACAATGAGCAGTTCTTC CASSERGGRRYNEQFF
. TRBJ2-7 19 TRBV11-2 few TGTGCCAGCAGCTTAGGGTGGGGAACAGGGCTAACTTTTACCTACGAGCAGTACTTC CASSLGWGTGLTFTYEQYF
. TRBJ1-3 14 TRBV7-2 few TGTGCCAGCAGTCGATTTGGTGCCGAAGTGGGCATATATTTT CASSRFGAEVGIYF
. TRBJ2-1 16 TRBV20-1 few TGCAGTGCTAACAGCGGAGGGTCCCCTTACTACAATGAGCAGTTCTTC CSANSGGSPYYNEQFF
TRBD1 TRBJ1-1 14 TRBV2 . TGTGCCAGCAGCAACCAGGGGGCGAACACTGAAGCTTTCTTT CASSNQGANTEAFF
. TRBJ1-2 15 TRBV30 . TGTGCCTGGCGCCCTAGGGCCCAGGCGAGGACTGGCTACACCTTC CAWRPRAQARTGYTF
. TRBJ1-3 14 TRBV10-3 many TGTGCCATCAGTGAGTCGGGCTCTGGAAACACCATATATTTT CAISESGSGNTIYF
. TRBJ1-1 17 TRBV4-1 few TGCGCCAGCAGCCAAGGGCCTGGGGGGCAAGTTTTCACTGAAGCTTTCTTT CASSQGPGGQVFTEAFF
TRBD2 TRBJ2-1 13 TRBV18 many TGTGCCAGCTCACCAGAAACTAGCGGGAGGACGTTCTTC CASSPETSGRTFF
. TRBJ2-3 15 TRBV24-1 . TGTGCCACCAGTGATCCGACAGGTAGCACAGATACGCAGTATTTT CATSDPTGSTDTQYF
. TRBJ2-1 14 TRBV20-1 . TGCAGTGCCCCCGCGGGCTCCTCCTACAATGAGCAGTTCTTC CSAPAGSSYNEQFF
TRBD1 TRBJ2-7 15 TRBV15 few TGTGCCACCAGCACCGATTGGGACAGGGATGACGAGCAGTACTTC CATSTDWDRDDEQYF
. TRBJ1-6 14 TRBV24-1 . TGTGCCACAAGAGGCACCGCGGATAATTCACCCCTCCACTTT CATRGTADNSPLHF
. TRBJ2-7 12 TRBV3-1 few TGTGCCAGCAGCCAAGTTACATACGAGCAGTACTTC CASSQVTYEQYF
TRBD2 TRBJ2-7 17 TRBV20-1 . TGCAGTGCTAGAGATTCCGCGGGGACTAGCGGGAGGACGGAGCAGTACTTC CSARDSAGTSGRTEQYF
. TRBJ2-5 14 TRBV11-2 many TGTGCCAGCAGCTTACTAGCGCCTAAAGAGACCCAGTACTTC CASSLLAPKETQYF
TRBD1 TRBJ1-4 17 TRBV5-1 few TGCGCCAGCAGCTCCTACCTTCCGGGACAGGGGAATGAAAAACTGTTTTTT CASSSYLPGQGNEKLFF
. TRBJ1-2 15 TRBV6-1 few TGTGCCAGCAGTGAAAGAAGGGAGGTTGACTATGGCTACACCTTC CASSERREVDYGYTF
. TRBJ1-5 13 TRBV10-3 . TGTGCCATCAGTGAGTCGGGTGATCAGCCCCAGCATTTT CAISESGDQPQHF
. TRBJ1-2 15 TRBV7-2 few TGTGCCAGCAGCCCGCAAGGGGGTGATCTCTATGGCTACACCTTC CASSPQGGDLYGYTF
. TRBJ1-6 14 TRBV12-3/TRBV12-4 few TGTGCCAGCAGTTTAAGTCAGAATAATTCACCCCTCCACTTT CASSLSQNNSPLHF
. TRBJ2-1 16 TRBV9 . TGTGCCAGCAGCGCCTCGTGGGGTTTAGACTACAATGAGCAGTTCTTC CASSASWGLDYNEQFF
. TRBJ1-5 16 TRBV10-2 few TGCGCCAGCAGTGTGGGGGGGGACGGGGGCAATCAGCCCCAGCATTTT CASSVGGDGGNQPQHF
TRBD2 TRBJ2-2 16 TRBV3-1 medium-sized TGTGCCAGCAGCCCCGTAAGCGGGAGAAACACCGGGGAGCTGTTTTTT CASSPVSGRNTGELFF
. TRBJ1-1 15 TRBV5-1 few TGCGCCAGCAGCTTGAGTACAGGGAAGAACACTGAAGCTTTCTTT CASSLSTGKNTEAFF
TRBD2 TRBJ2-1 16 TRBV20-1 once TGCTGTGCCCGGGGGTTAGCGGGAGTTGGCTACAATGAGCAGTTCTTC CCARGLAGVGYNEQFF
TRBD2 TRBJ2-3 15 TRBV18 few TGTGCCAGCTCACCACGGGGACTAGCCACAGATACGCAGTATTTT CASSPRGLATDTQYF
. TRBJ1-1 15 TRBV12-3/TRBV12-4 . TGTGCCAGCCTTCGCGCTGGTCTTCCGAACACTGAAGCTTTCTTT CASLRAGLPNTEAFF
TRBD2 TRBJ2-1 15 TRBV4-1 . TGCGCCAGCAGCCAAGAGTGGCTAGCGGCCCCGGGGGAGTTCTTC CASSQEWLAAPGEFF
. TRBJ1-2 14 TRBV14 few TGTGCCAGCAGACCCTGGGCCGGACAATATGGCTACACCTTC CASRPWAGQYGYTF
TRBD1 TRBJ1-1 13 TRBV29-1 few TGCAGCGCCGCGACAGGGGGTGAGACTGAAGCTTTCTTT CSAATGGETEAFF
. TRBJ1-4 14 TRBV7-9 once TGTGCCAGCAGCTTACCCAGGGGTAATGAAAAACTGTTTTTT CASSLPRGNEKLFF